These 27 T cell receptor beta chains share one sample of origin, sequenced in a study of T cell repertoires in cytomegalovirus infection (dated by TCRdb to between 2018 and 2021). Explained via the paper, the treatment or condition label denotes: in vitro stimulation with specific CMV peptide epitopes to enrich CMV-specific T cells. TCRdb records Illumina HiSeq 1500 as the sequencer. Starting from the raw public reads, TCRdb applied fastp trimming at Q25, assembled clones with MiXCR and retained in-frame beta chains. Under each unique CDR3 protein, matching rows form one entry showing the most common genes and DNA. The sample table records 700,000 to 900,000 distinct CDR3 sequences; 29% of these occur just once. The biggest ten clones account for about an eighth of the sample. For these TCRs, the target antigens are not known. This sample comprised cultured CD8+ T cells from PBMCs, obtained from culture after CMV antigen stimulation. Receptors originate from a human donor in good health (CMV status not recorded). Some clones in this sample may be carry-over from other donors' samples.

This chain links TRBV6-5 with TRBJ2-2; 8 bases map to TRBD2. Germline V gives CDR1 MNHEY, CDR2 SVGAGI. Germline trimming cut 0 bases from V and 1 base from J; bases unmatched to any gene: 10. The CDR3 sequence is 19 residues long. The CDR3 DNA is TGTGCCAGCAGTTACTCGATAAAGGGGACTAGTTTGAACACCGGGGAGCTGTTTTTT. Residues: CASSYSIKGTSLNTGELFF.

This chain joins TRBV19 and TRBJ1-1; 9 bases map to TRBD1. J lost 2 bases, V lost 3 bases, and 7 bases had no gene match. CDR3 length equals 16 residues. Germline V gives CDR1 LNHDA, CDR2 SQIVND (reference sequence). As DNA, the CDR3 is TGTGCCAGTAGTATGTTGGACAGGGGAGTTAACACTGAAGCTTTCTTT. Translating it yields CASSMLDRGVNTEAFF.

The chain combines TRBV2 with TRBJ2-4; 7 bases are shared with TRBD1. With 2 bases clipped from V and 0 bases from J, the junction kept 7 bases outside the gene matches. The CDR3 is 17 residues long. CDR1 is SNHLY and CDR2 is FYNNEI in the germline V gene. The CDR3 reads CASSERGQGTAKNIQYF. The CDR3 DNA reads TGTGCCAGCAGTGAAAGGGGGCAGGGCACAGCCAAAAACATTCAGTACTTC. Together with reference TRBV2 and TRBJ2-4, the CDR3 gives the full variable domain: EPEVTQTPSHQVTQMGQEVILRCVPISNHLYFYWYRQILGQKVEFLVSFYNNEISEKSEIFDDQFSVERPDGSNFTLKIRSTKLEDSAMYFCASSERGQGTAKNIQYFGAGTRLSVL.

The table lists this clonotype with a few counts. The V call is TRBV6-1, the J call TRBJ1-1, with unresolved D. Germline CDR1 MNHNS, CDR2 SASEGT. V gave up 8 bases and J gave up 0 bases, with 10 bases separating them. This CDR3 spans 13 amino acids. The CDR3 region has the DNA TGTGCCAGCCCCTCAGTGATGAACACTGAAGCTTTCTTT. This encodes CASPSVMNTEAFF.

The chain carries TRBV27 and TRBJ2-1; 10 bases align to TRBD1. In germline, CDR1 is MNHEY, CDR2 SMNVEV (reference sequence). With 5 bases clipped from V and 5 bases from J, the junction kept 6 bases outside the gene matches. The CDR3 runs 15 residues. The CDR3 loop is CASSQPGQGNNEQFF. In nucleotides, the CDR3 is TGTGCCAGCAGTCAACCGGGACAGGGGAACAATGAGCAGTTCTTC.

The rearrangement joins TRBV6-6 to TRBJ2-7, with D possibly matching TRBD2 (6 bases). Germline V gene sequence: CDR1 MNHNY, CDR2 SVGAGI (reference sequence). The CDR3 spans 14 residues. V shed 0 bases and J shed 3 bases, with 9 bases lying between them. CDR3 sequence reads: CASSYSKGGYEQYF. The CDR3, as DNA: TGTGCCAGCAGTTACTCAAAGGGAGGCTACGAGCAGTACTTC.

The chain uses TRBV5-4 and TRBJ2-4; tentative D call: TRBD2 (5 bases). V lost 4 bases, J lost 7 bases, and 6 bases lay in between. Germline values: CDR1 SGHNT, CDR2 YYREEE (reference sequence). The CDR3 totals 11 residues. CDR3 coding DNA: TGTGCCAGCAGCGGCGGGAACATTCAGTACTTC. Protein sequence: CASSGGNIQYF.

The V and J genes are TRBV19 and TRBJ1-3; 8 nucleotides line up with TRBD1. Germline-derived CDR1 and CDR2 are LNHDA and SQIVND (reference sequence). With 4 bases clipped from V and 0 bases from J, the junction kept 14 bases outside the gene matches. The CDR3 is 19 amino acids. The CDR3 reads CASSTGQGPSPSSGNTIYF. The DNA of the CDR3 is TGTGCCAGTAGTACCGGACAGGGTCCATCGCCTTCCTCTGGAAACACCATATATTTT.

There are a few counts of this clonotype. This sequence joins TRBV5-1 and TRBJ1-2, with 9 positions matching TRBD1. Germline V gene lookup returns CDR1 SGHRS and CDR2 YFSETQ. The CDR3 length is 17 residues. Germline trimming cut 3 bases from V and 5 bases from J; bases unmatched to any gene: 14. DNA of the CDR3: TGCGCCAGCAGCTCCTCCGGGACAGGGCCATTTAGGTATGGCTACACCTTC. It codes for CASSSSGTGPFRYGYTF.

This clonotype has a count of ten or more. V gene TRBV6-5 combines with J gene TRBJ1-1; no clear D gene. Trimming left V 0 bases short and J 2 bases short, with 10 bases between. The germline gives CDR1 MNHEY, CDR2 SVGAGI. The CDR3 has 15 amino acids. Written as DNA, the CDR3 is TGTGCCAGCAGTTACTCGAGCGGGCCAAACACTGAAGCTTTCTTT. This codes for CASSYSSGPNTEAFF.

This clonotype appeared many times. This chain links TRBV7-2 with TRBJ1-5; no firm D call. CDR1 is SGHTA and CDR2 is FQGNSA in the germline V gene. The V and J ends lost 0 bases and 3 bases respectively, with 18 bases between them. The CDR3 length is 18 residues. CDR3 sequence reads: CASSLAGPVGFNNQPQHF. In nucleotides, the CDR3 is TGTGCCAGCAGCTTAGCAGGGCCGGTTGGATTTAACAATCAGCCCCAGCATTTT.

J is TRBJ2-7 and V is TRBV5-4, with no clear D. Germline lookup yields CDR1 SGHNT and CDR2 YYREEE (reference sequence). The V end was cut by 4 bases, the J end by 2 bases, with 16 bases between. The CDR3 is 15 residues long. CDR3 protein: CASSHTAGRTYEQYV. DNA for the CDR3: TGTGCCAGCAGCCACACAGCAGGTAGGACCTACGAGCAGTACGTC.

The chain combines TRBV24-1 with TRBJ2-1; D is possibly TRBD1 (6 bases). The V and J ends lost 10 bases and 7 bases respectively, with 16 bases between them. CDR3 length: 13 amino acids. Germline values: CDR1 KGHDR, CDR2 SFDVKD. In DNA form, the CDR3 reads TGTGCCACTCACGCAGGGGAAGGGAATGAGCAGTTCTTC. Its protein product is CATHAGEGNEQFF.

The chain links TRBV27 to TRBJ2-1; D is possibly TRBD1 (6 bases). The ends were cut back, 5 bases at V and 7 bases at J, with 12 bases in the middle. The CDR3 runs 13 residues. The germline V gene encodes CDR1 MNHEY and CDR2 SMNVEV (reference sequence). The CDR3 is CASSAGTTNEQFF. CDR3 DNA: TGTGCCAGCAGTGCCGGGACAACAAATGAGCAGTTCTTC.

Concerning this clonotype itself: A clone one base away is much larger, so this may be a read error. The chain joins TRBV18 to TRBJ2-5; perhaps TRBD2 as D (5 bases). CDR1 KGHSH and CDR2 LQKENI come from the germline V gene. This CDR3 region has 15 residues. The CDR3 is CVSSPPARNGKTQYF. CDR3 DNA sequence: TGTGTCAGCTCACCACCGGCCCGCAACGGGAAGACCCAGTACTTC.

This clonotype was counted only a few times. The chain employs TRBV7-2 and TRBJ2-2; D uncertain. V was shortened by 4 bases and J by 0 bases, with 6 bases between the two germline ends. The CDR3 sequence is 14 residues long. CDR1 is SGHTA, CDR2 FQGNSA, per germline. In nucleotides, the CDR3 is TGTGCCAGCAGCTCTACCCCGAACACCGGGGAGCTGTTTTTT. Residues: CASSSTPNTGELFF.

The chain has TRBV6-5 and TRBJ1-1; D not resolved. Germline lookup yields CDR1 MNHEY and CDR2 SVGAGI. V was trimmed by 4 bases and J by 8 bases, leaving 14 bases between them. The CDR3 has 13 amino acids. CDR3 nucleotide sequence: TGTGCCAGCAGTTCAAGGGAGGGCTGGGAAGCTTTCTTT. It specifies CASSSREGWEAFF.

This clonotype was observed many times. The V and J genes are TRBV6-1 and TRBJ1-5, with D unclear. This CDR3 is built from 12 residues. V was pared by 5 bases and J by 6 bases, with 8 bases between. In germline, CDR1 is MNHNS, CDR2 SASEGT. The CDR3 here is CASSPGAQPQHF. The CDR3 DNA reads TGTGCCAGCAGTCCCGGAGCTCAGCCCCAGCATTTT.

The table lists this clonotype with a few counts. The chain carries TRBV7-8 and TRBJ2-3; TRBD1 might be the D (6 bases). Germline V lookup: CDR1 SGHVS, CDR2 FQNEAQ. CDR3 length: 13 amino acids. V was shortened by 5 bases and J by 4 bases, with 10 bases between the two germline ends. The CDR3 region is CASSDRSADTQYF. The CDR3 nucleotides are TGTGCCAGCAGCGACAGGAGCGCAGATACGCAGTATTTT.

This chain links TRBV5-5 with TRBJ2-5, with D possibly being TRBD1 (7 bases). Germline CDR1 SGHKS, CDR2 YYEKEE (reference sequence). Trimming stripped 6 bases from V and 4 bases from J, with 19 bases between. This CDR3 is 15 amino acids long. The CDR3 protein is CASILVWQGGETQYF. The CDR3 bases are TGTGCCAGCATCCTGGTGTGGCAGGGGGGAGAGACCCAGTACTTC.

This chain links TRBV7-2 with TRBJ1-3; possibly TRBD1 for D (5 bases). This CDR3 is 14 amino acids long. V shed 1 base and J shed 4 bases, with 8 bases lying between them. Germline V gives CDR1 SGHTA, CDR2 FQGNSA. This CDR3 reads CASSLVTGGNTIYF. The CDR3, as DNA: TGTGCCAGCAGCTTAGTAACAGGAGGAAACACCATATATTTT.

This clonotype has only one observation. CDR3 protein: CASSPGAGGNQPQHF. The CDR3 region has the DNA TGTGCCAGCAGTCCCGGGGCGGGAGGCAATCAGCCCCAGCATTTT. This chain uses TRBV6-5 with TRBJ1-5; D may be TRBD1 (5 bases). This CDR3 has 15 amino acids. Germline CDR1 is MNHEY and CDR2 is SVGAGI. Deletions cut 5 bases from V and 2 bases from J, with 13 bases between.

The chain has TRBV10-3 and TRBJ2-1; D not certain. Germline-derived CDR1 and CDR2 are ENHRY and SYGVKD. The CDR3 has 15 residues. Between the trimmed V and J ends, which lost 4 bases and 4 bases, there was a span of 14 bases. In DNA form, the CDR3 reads TGTGCCATCAGTGGGAGCGCCTCCCGGTACAATGAGCAGTTCTTC. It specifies CAISGSASRYNEQFF.

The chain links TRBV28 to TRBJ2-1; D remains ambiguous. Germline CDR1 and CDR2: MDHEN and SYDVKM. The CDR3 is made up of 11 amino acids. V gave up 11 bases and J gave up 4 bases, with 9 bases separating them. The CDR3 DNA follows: TGTGCCGGATCGAGATACAATGAGCAGTTCTTC. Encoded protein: CAGSRYNEQFF.

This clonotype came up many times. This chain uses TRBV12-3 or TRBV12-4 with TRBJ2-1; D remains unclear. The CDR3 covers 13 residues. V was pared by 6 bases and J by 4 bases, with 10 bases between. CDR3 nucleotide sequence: TGTGCCAGCAGCTTAATAGGGTACAATGAGCAGTTCTTC. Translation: CASSLIGYNEQFF.

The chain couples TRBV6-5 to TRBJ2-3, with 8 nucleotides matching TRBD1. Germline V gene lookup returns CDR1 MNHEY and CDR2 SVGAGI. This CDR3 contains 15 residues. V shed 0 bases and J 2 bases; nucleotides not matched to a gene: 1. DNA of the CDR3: TGTGCCAGCAGTTACTCGGACAGGGTCACAGATACGCAGTATTTT. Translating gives CASSYSDRVTDTQYF.

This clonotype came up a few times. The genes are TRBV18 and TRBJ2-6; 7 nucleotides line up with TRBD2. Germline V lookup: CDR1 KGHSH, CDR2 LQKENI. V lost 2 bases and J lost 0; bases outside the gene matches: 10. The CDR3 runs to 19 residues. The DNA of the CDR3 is TGTGCCAGCTCACCAGTGGGGGACTACTCTCACTCTGGGGCCAACGTCCTGACTTTC. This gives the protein CASSPVGDYSHSGANVLTF.